There are many counts of the clone carrying this T cell receptor (beta chain). Its antigen is as yet unknown. The J segment lost 3 bases and the V segment lost 5 bases, leaving 14 bases of the junction unmatched. CDR1 and CDR2 (germline): GTSNPN, SVGIG (reference sequence). CDR3 length: 16 residues. The data derive from a study of early T cells in non-severe SARS-CoV-2 infection. The overall study: Alpha and beta chains were unpaired, from unsorted whole-blood bulk RNA.

Findings of the study overall: Sequences matched to VDJdb favored anti-spike CD8 responses, while private and CD4 specificities were missed.

The TCR library protocol attached unique molecular identifiers to the individual cDNA molecules. TCRdb analysed the 5' RACE reads with MiXCR anew, one entry per CDR3 protein. The table has around 37,000 distinct CDR3 sequences, approximately 9.2% seen once. What was sequenced was whole blood. The sequence was obtained from an adult who was a healthcare worker with PCR-confirmed SARS-CoV-2 infection or an uninfected control (not recorded which). The chain couples TRBV30 to TRBJ1-1; 8 nucleotides align to TRBD1. This CDR3 is CAWSQGATTLYTEAFF. DNA of the CDR3: TGTGCCTGGTCGCAGGGGGCCACCACACTTTACACTGAAGCTTTCTTT. The full variable domain, its missing parts supplied by reference TRBV30 and TRBJ1-1, is SQTIHQWPATLVQPVGSPLSLECTVEGTSNPNLYWYRQAAGRGLQLLFYSVGIGQISSEVPQNLSASRPQDRQFILSSKKLLLSDSGFYLCAWSQGATTLYTEAFFGQGTRLTVV.